The entry below gives a single T cell receptor (beta chain) sequence along with its context. Its antigen is not identified. Culturing for around ten days preceded CD4+ T cell isolation. PCR confirmed that the person was infected with SARS-CoV-2 between March and December 2020. Participants each got two BNT162b2 or mRNA-1273 vaccine doses. Half-medium changes using IL-2 medium occurred on days 3 and 7. TCRdb's table, derived via immunoSEQ multiplex PCR, lists solely in-frame clones and lacks some. The sample consists of roughly 33,000 clones, about 68% of them appearing once. The sample comes from a study of vaccination effects on CD4 cells after COVID-19. Across the study: Each of a few convalescent patients underwent sampling at an early and a late point after vaccination. The median interval between the second dose and post-vaccine sampling was 72 days. Overall study results and limits: Both infection-induced and vaccine-induced clones contracted markedly at late post-vaccination timepoints.

The starting material was CD4+ T cells from PBMCs cultured without peptide, obtained after COVID-19 vaccination. The sequence was collected from a human donor who had a prior SARS-CoV-2 infection.

The CDR3 DNA reads as TGTGCCAGCAGCCAGGCTACTCTAGACACCGGGGAGCTGTTTTTT. This translates into CASSQATLDTGELFF. V usage is TRBV11-3 and J usage is TRBJ2-2; D remains unclear. The germline gives CDR1 SGHNT, CDR2 YENEEA. This CDR3 region has 15 residues. The V end was cut by 5 bases, the J end by 3 bases, with 13 bases between.